A single sample gave rise to the 4 T cell receptor beta chains below, sequenced in a study of T cells after yellow fever vaccination. TCRdb itself ran the 5' RACE reads through MiXCR, one entry per CDR3 protein. In the table there are around 70,000 distinct CDR3 sequences, around 6.9% of which are singletons. Sequencing was performed on CD8+ T cells sorted from PBMCs, taken about 5 days after the first yellow fever vaccination. All receptors come from a man aged 18 to 35 who received the YFV17D yellow fever vaccine.

This clonotype appeared a few times. The gene calls are TRBV12-3 or TRBV12-4 and TRBJ1-1, with 7 positions matching TRBD1. V dropped 5 bases and J dropped 7; count of bases not matched to a gene: 19. The CDR3 runs 17 residues. This chain's CDR3 is CASSPLNLDREVDEAFF. CDR3 nucleotides: TGTGCCAGCAGTCCCCTGAATCTCGACAGGGAGGTTGATGAAGCTTTCTTT.

This clonotype occurred many times. DNA for the CDR3: TGTGCCAGCAGCCCTCAGGGACACACAGATACGCAGTATTTT. Protein product: CASSPQGHTDTQYF. The V gene is TRBV9, the J gene TRBJ2-3; D may be TRBD1 (6 bases). CDR3 size: 14 residues. Germline V CDR1 and CDR2: SGDLS, YYNGEE. The germline V and J ends were trimmed by 4 bases and 2 bases, with 11 bases remaining between them.

This clonotype has at least ten counts. This sequence joins TRBV4-3 and TRBJ2-4; perhaps TRBD1 as D (6 bases). The CDR3 extends over 15 amino acids. V lost 0 bases, J lost 3 bases, and 9 bases lay in between. Germline CDR1 is LGHNA and CDR2 is YSLEER. This CDR3 is CASSQDGQNKNIQYF. DNA for the CDR3: TGCGCCAGCAGCCAAGATGGACAGAACAAAAACATTCAGTACTTC.

This clonotype was seen ten or more times. The chain carries TRBV10-3 and TRBJ1-1; D not resolved. Trimming removed 3 bases at V and 0 bases at J, with 8 bases between. Germline-derived CDR1 and CDR2 are ENHRY and SYGVKD. The CDR3 contains 14 residues. DNA for the CDR3: TGTGCCATCAGTGAACGGACCATGAACACTGAAGCTTTCTTT. Its translation: CAISERTMNTEAFF.